Sequencing of this T cell receptor beta chain was carried out in a study of Ad26.COV2.S vaccination and SARS-CoV-2 variants. About the research overall: Doses of Ad26.COV2.S were injected into muscle once or twice, 56 days apart.

Some clones are missing from TCRdb's copy, which holds only in-frame ones; the method was immunoSEQ multiplex PCR. The table lists about 320,000 clones, under 90% of them singletons, with around 5% in the top ten. This sample's treatment: some 20 received Ad26.COV2.S at low or high dose, single or two shots; roughly five received placebo; per-sample allocation not given. Collection of the samples took place on day 63 after the first injection of vaccine or placebo. The trim removed 2 bases at V and 6 bases at J, leaving 5 bases unmatched. CDR1 and CDR2 from the germline V gene are MNHEY and SVGAGI. This CDR3 spans 15 amino acids.

The sequences come from peripheral blood, collected in a trial of Ad26.COV2.S vaccine versus placebo. The receptor comes from a person aged 18-65 years who received the Ad26.COV2.S COVID-19 vaccine or a placebo. The chain recombines TRBV6-5 with TRBJ2-1; 9 positions match TRBD2. In DNA, the CDR3 is TGTGCCAGCAGTTACGGAGCGGGAGGAGCCAATGAGCAGTTCTTC. Translating it yields CASSYGAGGANEQFF.